This TCR beta chain was found in a study of T-cell memory formation after mild COVID-19. Across the study: Each donor largely had its own TCR clusters. Study-level findings and limits: CD4/CD8 balance characterized clones contracting day 15 to 85, and CD4+ skew characterized later expanders.

As regards this clonotype: Its matching antigen is unknown.

MiXCR, applied by TCRdb to the 5' RACE reads, yields one record per CDR3 protein. The table has roughly 340,000 distinct CDR3 sequences, 15% seen once; the top ten hold 20% to 25%. The sequence was obtained from a man between 18 and 35 years old who had mild COVID-19 (a few samples of this study predate the infection). Cell type and time point are not known. The sequencing input was PBMCs or a T cell subset sorted from them (not recorded which).

The CDR3 nucleotides are TGTGCCAGCAGTCCAGGACTAGCGGGGTTGGGGGAGCTGTTTTTT. Its translation: CASSPGLAGLGELFF. The chain carries TRBV7-2 and TRBJ2-2; TRBD2 matches at 12 bases. The CDR3 consists of 15 residues. The trim removed 6 bases at V and 8 bases at J, leaving 7 bases unmatched. Germline-derived CDR1 and CDR2 are SGHTA and FQGNSA. Filled out from reference TRBV7-2 and TRBJ2-2, the complete variable domain reads GAGVSQSPSNKVTEKGKDVELRCDPISGHTALYWYRQSLGQGLEFLIYFQGNSAPDKSGLPSDRFSAERTGGSVSTLTIQRTQQEDSAVYLCASSPGLAGLGELFFGEGSRLTVL.